Presented here are 17 T cell receptor beta chains from one specimen sequenced in a study of regulatory T cells in long-lasting Graves disease. Arm-PCR of CDR3 regions and iRepertoire HTBI primers were the basis on which TCR beta libraries were built. TCRdb passed the multiplex PCR reads through MiXCR, listing each CDR3 protein once. The sample holds over 200,000 distinct CDR3 sequences, about 17% seen once. The time point: newly diagnosed GD, antithyroid drugs for less than 3 months. The authors made the TCR library using RNA they extracted from PBMCs. The sample also formed part of further work on T cells in Graves' hyperthyroidism and ophthalmopathy.

This material consisted of peripheral blood mononuclear cells (PBMCs), taken at new diagnosis, from a patient treated with antithyroid drugs. Source of these receptors: a woman aged 25 to 39 with Graves disease.

There are many counts of this clonotype. The V call is TRBV20-1, the J call TRBJ2-5; D ambiguous. V shed 2 bases and J shed 2 bases, with 12 bases lying between them. Germline V CDR1 and CDR2: DFQATT, SNEGSKA (reference sequence). CDR3 length equals 14 residues. The CDR3 sequence is CSARPGTTQETQYF. The DNA for the CDR3 is TGCAGTGCTAGACCCGGTACAACACAAGAGACCCAGTACTTC.

This clonotype came up many times. The V and J genes are TRBV19 and TRBJ1-4, with D unresolved. This CDR3 has 19 residues. Germline assignment: CDR1 LNHDA and CDR2 SQIVND (reference sequence). Trimming cost V 6 bases and J 0 bases, with 23 bases left between them. This CDR3 reads CASSRRTGSTGSTNEKLFF. DNA for the CDR3: TGTGCCAGTAGCCGAAGGACCGGCTCCACGGGATCAACTAATGAAAAACTGTTTTTT.

This clonotype came up many times. The chain has TRBV20-1 and TRBJ2-5; D might be TRBD1 (6 bases). Germline V gene data show CDR1 as DFQATT and CDR2 as SNEGSKA (reference sequence). The CDR3 consists of 14 residues. V dropped 1 base and J dropped 3 bases, with 12 bases sitting between them. The CDR3 DNA sequence: TGCAGTGCTAGAGTGGGACACATGGAAGAGACCCAGTACTTC. As protein: CSARVGHMEETQYF.

The chain couples TRBV6-1 to TRBJ2-7; D is perhaps TRBD2 (6 bases). Germline assignment: CDR1 MNHNS and CDR2 SASEGT. CDR3 length equals 13 residues. The V gene lost 8 bases and the J gene lost 2 bases, with 13 bases spanning the gap. Written as DNA, the CDR3 is TGTGCCAGCGGGGGACTTGCCGCCTACGAGCAGTACTTC. It encodes CASGGLAAYEQYF.

In this sample, this clonotype turned up many times. V usage is TRBV20-1 and J usage is TRBJ2-7; TRBD2 matches at 10 bases. With V trimmed by 0 bases and J by 2 bases, 13 bases remained unmatched. Germline loops: CDR1 DFQATT, CDR2 SNEGSKA (reference sequence). The CDR3 contains 18 residues. The CDR3, as DNA: TGCAGTGCTAGAGATCTTCTAGCGGGGGTGCTATCCACCTACGAGCAGTACTTC. Its protein product is CSARDLLAGVLSTYEQYF.

This clonotype was counted at least ten times. This rearrangement joins TRBV9 to TRBJ1-1; 7 bases match TRBD1. Looked up from germline, CDR1 is SGDLS and CDR2 is YYNGEE. The CDR3 sequence is 13 residues long. Trimming removed 5 bases from V and 3 bases from J; junction bases left unmatched: 4. CDR3 sequence (DNA): TGTGCCAGCAGTGACAGGGAGTACACTGAAGCTTTCTTT. Amino acid sequence: CASSDREYTEAFF.

This clonotype has ten or more counts. The chain has TRBV6-5 and TRBJ1-2; no firm D call. Trimming took 4 bases from V and 7 from J, leaving 13 bases between them. This CDR3 contains 13 residues. Germline V gives CDR1 MNHEY, CDR2 SVGAGI. CDR3 sequence: CASSFDPVGGYTF. CDR3 bases: TGTGCCAGCAGTTTTGACCCGGTGGGTGGCTACACCTTC.

This clonotype was seen many times. The V call is TRBV12-3 or TRBV12-4, the J call TRBJ1-2; D unclear. The CDR3 spans 12 residues. V lost 1 base, J lost 6 bases, and 6 bases lay in between. The CDR3 DNA follows: TGTGCCAGCAGTTTAGGCCCTAATGGCTACACCTTC. Translating it yields CASSLGPNGYTF.

V usage is TRBV5-1 and J usage is TRBJ2-5; 12 bases are a match to TRBD2. Per the germline V gene, CDR1 is SGHRS and CDR2 is YFSETQ. The CDR3 sequence is 15 residues long. Unmatched junction bases numbered 1, after V lost 0 bases and J lost 4 bases. Written as DNA, the CDR3 is TGCGCCAGCAGCTTGGTACTAGCGGGAGGAGAGACCCAGTACTTC. Its translation: CASSLVLAGGETQYF.

This clonotype was recorded at least ten times. The chain joins TRBV12-3 or TRBV12-4 to TRBJ2-7; 15 bases line up with TRBD2. V was clipped by 3 bases and J by 5 bases; unmatched bases: 14. This CDR3 is built from 19 residues. The CDR3 loop reads CASSLGRGLAGGTRNEQYF. The DNA of the CDR3 is TGTGCCAGCAGTTTGGGCCGGGGACTAGCGGGGGGCACGAGGAACGAGCAGTACTTC.

This clonotype was counted ten times or more. The gene calls are TRBV6-1 and TRBJ2-7; D is unclear. Trimming took 3 bases from V and 6 from J, leaving 12 bases between them. Germline values: CDR1 MNHNS, CDR2 SASEGT. The CDR3 has 13 residues. The CDR3 DNA reads TGTGCCAGCAGTGAGTGGGCCGCCACCGAGCAGTACTTC. Translating gives CASSEWAATEQYF.

This clonotype was seen only a few times. The chain employs TRBV11-2 and TRBJ1-4, with D possibly TRBD1 on 5 matching bases. CDR1 is SGHAT and CDR2 is FQNNGV in the germline V gene. The CDR3 has 13 amino acids. Deletions cut 5 bases from V and 11 bases from J, with 15 bases between. This CDR3 reads CASSVSAGDKLFF. CDR3 DNA: TGTGCCAGCAGCGTTAGCGCGGGGGATAAACTGTTTTTT.

Regarding this clonotype: This may come from a read error, since a much larger clone is one base off. The chain couples TRBV27 to TRBJ2-3; TRBD2 might be the D (6 bases). The CDR3 spans 14 residues. Germline loops: CDR1 MNHEY, CDR2 SMNVEV (reference sequence). In DNA form, the CDR3 reads TGTGCCAGCGGTTTACGTGGGGGGAGTAATACGCAGTATTTT. Translation gives CASGLRGGSNTQYF.

Details on this clonotype: This may be a read error: a much more frequent sequence differs by one nucleotide. V is TRBV5-5 and J is TRBJ2-7; D is uncertain. The germline CDR1 and CDR2 sequences are SGHKS and YYEKEE (reference sequence). This CDR3 has 16 residues. Trimming left V 2 bases short and J 7 bases short, with 22 bases between. CDR3 amino acids: CASSLYLTDGNNEQYF. The CDR3 nucleotides read TGTGCCAGCAGCTTATATTTGACGGACGGAAACAATGAGCAGTACTTC. Using reference TRBV5-5 and TRBJ2-7 for the parts outside the CDR3, the full variable domain is DAGVTQSPTHLIKTRGQQVTLRCSPISGHKSVSWYQQVLGQGPQFIFQYYEKEERGRGNFPDRFSARQFPNYSSELNVNALLLGDSALYLCASSLYLTDGNNEQYFGPGTRLTVT.

This clonotype has more than one count but fewer than ten. A far larger clone is only one base removed, so a read error is likely. The chain is built from TRBV2 and TRBJ2-3, with 12 nucleotides matching TRBD2. This CDR3 comprises 17 residues. The ends lost 6 bases at V and 4 bases at J; junction bases unmatched: 11. Germline CDR1 is SNHLY and CDR2 is FYNNEI. Written as DNA, the CDR3 is TGTGCCAGCAGCCAGTCGGGACTAGCGGGCGGCGCAGATACGCAGTATTTT. As protein: CASSQSGLAGGADTQYF.

This clonotype was counted many times. The V and J genes are TRBV20-1 and TRBJ1-4; 8 bases agree with TRBD1. After removal of 1 base from V and 8 bases from J, the junction contained 6 bases not matched to a gene. Germline V gives CDR1 DFQATT, CDR2 SNEGSKA (reference sequence). The CDR3 runs to 14 residues. The CDR3 nucleotides are TGCAGTGCTAGAGGGTCGGACAGGGTCGAAAAACTGTTTTTT. Its translation is CSARGSDRVEKLFF.

This clonotype was seen more than once but under ten times. It may be a read error: a sequence one base away is much more abundant. Likely a read error: the CDR3 ends without its conserved phenylalanine or tryptophan. The chain links TRBV10-3 to TRBJ1-1; D uncertain. The CDR3 length is 12 residues. V was cut by 2 bases and J by 4 bases, with 5 bases left in between. CDR1 ENHRY and CDR2 SYGVKD come from the germline V gene. The DNA of the CDR3 is TGTGCCATCAGTGAGGGATCCACTGAAGCTTTCTCT. Protein: CAISEGSTEAFS.